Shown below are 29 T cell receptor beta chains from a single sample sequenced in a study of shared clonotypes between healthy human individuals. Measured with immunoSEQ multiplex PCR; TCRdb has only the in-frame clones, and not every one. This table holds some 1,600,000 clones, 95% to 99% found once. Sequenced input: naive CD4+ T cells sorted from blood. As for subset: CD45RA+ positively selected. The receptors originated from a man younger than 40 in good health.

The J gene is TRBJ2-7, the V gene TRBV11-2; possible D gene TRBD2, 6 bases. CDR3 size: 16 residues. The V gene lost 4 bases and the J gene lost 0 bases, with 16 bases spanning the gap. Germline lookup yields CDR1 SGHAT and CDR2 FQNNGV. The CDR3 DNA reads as TGTGCCAGCAGCTCATTTCAAACGGGACTCTCCTACGAGCAGTACTTC. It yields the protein CASSSFQTGLSYEQYF.

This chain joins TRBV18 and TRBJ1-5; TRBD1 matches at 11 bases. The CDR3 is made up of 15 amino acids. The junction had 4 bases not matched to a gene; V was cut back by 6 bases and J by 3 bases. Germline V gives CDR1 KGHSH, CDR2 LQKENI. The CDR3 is CASSRTGGTNQPQHF. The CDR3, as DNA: TGTGCCAGCTCTAGGACAGGGGGCACCAATCAGCCCCAGCATTTT.

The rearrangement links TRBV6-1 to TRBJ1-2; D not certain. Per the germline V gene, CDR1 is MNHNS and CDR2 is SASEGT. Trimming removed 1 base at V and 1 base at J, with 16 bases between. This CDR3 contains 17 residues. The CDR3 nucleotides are TGTGCCAGCAGTGAAGGTGGAGGAGCGAGCCTTAACTATGGCTACACCTTC. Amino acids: CASSEGGGASLNYGYTF.

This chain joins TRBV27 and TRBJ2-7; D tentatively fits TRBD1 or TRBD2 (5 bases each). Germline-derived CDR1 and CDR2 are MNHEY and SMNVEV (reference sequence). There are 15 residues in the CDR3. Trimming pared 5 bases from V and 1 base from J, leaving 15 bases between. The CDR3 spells CASSPRGGPSYEQYF. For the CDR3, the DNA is TGTGCCAGCAGTCCCCGGGGCGGGCCGTCCTACGAGCAGTACTTC.

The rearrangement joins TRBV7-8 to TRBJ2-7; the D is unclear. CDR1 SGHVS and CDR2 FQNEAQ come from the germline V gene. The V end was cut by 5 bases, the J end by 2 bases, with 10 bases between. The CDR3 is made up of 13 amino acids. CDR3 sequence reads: CASSVLAPYEQYF. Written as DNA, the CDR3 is TGTGCCAGCAGCGTTTTAGCTCCCTACGAGCAGTACTTC.

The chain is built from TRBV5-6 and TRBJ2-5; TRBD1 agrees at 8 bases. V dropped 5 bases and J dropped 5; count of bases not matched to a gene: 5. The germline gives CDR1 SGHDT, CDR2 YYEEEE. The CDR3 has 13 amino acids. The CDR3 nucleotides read TGTGCCAGCAGAAGGACAGGGCTCGAGACCCAGTACTTC. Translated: CASRRTGLETQYF. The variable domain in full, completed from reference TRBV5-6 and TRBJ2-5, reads DAGVTQSPTHLIKTRGQQVTLRCSPKSGHDTVSWYQQALGQGPQFIFQYYEEEERQRGNFPDRFSGHQFPNYSSELNVNALLLGDSALYLCASRRTGLETQYFGPGTRLLVL.

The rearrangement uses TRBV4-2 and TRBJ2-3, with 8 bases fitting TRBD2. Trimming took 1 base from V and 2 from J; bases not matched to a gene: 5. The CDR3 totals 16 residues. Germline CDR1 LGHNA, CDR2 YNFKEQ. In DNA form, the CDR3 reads TGTGCCAGCAGCCAAGTCATCGGGAGGGACACAGATACGCAGTATTTT. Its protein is CASSQVIGRDTDTQYF.

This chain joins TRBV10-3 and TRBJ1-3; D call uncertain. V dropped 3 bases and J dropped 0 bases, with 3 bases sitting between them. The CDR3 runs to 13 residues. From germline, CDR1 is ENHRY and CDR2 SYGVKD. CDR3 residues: CAISDASGNTIYF. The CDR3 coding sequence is TGTGCCATCAGTGATGCCTCTGGAAACACCATATATTTT.

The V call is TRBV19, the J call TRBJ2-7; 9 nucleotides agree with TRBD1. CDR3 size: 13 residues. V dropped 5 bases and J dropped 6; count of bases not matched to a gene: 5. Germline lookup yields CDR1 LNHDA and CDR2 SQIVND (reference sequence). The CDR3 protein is CASSQDRGSEQYF. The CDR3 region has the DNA TGTGCCAGTAGTCAGGACAGGGGAAGCGAGCAGTACTTC.

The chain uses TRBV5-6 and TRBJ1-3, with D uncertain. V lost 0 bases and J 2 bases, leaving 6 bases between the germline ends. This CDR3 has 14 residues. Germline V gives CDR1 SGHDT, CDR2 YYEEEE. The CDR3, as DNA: TGTGCCAGCAGCTTGGGCGTAACTGGAAACACCATATATTTT. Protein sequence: CASSLGVTGNTIYF.

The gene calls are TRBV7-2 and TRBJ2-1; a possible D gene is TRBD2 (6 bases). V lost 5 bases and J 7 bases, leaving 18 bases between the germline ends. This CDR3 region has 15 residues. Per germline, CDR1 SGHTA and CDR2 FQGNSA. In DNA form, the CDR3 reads TGTGCCAGCAGCCCGCCAAAGCGAGGGACTAATGAGCAGTTCTTC. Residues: CASSPPKRGTNEQFF.

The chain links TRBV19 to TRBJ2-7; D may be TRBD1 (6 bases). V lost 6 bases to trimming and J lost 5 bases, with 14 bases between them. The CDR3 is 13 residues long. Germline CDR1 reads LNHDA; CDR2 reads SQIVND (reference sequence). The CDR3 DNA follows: TGTGCCAGTAGATCCACAGGGATCGACGAGCAGTACTTC. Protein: CASRSTGIDEQYF. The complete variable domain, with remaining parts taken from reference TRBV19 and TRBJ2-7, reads DGGITQSPKYLFRKEGQNVTLSCEQNLNHDAMYWYRQDPGQGLRLIYYSQIVNDFQKGDIAEGYSVSREKKESFPLTVTSAQKNPTAFYLCASRSTGIDEQYFGPGTRLTVT.

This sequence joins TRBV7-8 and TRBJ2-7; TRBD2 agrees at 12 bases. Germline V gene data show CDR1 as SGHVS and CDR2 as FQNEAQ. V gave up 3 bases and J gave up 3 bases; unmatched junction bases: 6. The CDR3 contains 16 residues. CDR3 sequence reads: CASSFGLAGIFYEQYF. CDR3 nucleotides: TGTGCCAGCAGCTTTGGACTAGCGGGGATTTTCTACGAGCAGTACTTC.

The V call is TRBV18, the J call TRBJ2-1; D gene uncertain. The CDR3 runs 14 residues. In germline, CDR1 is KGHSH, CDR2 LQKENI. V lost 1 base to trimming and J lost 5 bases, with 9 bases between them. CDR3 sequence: CASSPQPGDNEQFF. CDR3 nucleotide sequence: TGTGCCAGCTCACCACAGCCCGGAGACAATGAGCAGTTCTTC.

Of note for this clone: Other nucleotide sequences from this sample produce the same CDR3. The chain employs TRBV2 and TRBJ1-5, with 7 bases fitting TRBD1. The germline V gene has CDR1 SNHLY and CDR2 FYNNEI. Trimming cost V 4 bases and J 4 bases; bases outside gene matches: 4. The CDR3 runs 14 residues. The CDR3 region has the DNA TGTGCCAGCAGTGTTGACAGGGTGAATCAGCCCCAGCATTTT. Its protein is CASSVDRVNQPQHF.

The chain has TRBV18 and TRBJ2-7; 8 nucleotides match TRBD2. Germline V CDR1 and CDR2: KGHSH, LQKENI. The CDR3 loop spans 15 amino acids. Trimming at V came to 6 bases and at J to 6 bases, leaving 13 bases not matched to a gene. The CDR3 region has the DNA TGTGCCAGCTCTACCGGCCAGCGGGAGTTCACCGAGCAGTACTTC. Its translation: CASSTGQREFTEQYF.

In DNA form, the CDR3 reads TGCAGCGTCCGGGTGGAGGGCTACTACGAGCAGTACTTC. This codes for CSVRVEGYYEQYF. The V and J genes are TRBV29-1 and TRBJ2-7; D is possibly TRBD2 (6 bases). Trimming shortened V by 6 bases and J by 3 bases, and 15 bases separated the two germline ends. This CDR3 comprises 13 residues. CDR1 is SQVTM and CDR2 is ANQGSEA in the germline V gene.

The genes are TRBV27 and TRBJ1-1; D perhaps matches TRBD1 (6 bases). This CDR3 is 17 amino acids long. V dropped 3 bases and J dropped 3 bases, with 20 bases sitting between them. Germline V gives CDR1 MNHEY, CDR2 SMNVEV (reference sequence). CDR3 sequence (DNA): TGTGCCAGCAGTTTTGGAGGTCGGGGGGGGGCCTACACTGAAGCTTTCTTT. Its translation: CASSFGGRGGAYTEAFF.

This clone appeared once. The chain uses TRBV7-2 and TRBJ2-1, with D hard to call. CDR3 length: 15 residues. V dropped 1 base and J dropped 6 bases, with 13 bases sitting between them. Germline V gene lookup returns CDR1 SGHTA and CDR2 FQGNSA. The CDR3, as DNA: TGTGCCAGCAGCTTAGTGGGCCCCCAGAGCAATGAGCAGTTCTTC. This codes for CASSLVGPQSNEQFF.

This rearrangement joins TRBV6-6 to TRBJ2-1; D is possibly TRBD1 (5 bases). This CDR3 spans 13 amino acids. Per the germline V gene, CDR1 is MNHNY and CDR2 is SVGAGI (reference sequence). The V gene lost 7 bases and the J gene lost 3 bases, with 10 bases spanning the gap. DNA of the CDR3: TGTGCCAGCATGCCAGGGCTCTACAATGAGCAGTTCTTC. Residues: CASMPGLYNEQFF.

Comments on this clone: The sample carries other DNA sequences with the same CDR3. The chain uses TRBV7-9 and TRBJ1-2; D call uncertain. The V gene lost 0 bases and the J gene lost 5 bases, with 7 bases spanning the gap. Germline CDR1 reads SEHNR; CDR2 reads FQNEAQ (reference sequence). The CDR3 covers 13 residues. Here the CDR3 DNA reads TGTGCCAGCAGCTTAGCGTCCGGATATGGCTACACCTTC. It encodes CASSLASGYGYTF.

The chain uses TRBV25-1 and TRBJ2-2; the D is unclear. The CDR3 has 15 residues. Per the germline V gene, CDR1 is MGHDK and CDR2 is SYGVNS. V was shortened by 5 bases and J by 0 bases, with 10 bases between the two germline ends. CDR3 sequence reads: CASSNRNANTGELFF. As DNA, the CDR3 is TGTGCCAGCAGTAACCGGAACGCGAACACCGGGGAGCTGTTTTTT.

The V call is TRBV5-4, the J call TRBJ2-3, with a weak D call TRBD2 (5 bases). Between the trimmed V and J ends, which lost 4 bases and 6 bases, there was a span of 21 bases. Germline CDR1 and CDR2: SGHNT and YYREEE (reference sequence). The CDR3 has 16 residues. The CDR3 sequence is CASSQIGLHRKDTQYF. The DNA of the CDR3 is TGTGCCAGCAGCCAAATCGGACTGCACCGTAAGGATACGCAGTATTTT.

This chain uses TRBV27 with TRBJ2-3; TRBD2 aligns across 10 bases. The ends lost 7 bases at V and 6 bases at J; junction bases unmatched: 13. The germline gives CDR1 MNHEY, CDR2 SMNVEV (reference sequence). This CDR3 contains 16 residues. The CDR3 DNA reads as TGTGCCAGCACCCATGGAAGCGGGAGGGCCGCCGATACGCAGTATTTT. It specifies CASTHGSGRAADTQYF.

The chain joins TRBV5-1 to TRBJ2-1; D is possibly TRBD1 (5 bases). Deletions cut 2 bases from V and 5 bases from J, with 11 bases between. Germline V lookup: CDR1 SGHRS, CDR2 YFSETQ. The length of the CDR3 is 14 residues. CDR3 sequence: CASSLRQINNEQFF. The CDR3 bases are TGCGCCAGCAGCTTAAGACAGATAAACAATGAGCAGTTCTTC.

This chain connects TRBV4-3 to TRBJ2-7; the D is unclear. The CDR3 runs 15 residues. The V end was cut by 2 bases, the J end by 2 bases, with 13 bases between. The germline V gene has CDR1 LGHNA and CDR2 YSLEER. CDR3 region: CASSQTFSQPYEQYF. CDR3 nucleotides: TGCGCCAGCAGCCAAACATTTTCCCAGCCCTACGAGCAGTACTTC.

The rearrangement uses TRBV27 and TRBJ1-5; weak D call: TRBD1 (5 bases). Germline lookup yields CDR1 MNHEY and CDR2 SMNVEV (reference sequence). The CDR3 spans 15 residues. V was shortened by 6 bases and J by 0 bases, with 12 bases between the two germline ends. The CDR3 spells CASRNRQYSNQPQHF. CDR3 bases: TGTGCCAGCAGGAACAGGCAGTATAGCAATCAGCCCCAGCATTTT.

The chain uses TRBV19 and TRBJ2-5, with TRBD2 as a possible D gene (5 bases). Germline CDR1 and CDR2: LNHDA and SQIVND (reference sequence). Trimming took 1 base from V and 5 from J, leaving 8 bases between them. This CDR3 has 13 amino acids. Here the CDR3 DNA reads TGTGCCAGTAGTATAGTTGCTAGCGAGACCCAGTACTTC. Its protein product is CASSIVASETQYF.

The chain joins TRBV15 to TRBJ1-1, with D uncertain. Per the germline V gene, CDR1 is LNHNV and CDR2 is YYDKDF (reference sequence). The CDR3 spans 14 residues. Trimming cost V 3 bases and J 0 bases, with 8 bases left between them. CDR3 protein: CATSRDGLNTEAFF. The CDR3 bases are TGTGCCACCAGCAGGGACGGCTTGAACACTGAAGCTTTCTTT.